Listed below are T cell receptor beta chains from one sample, sequenced in a study of blood T cell repertoires in COVID-19. Repertoires were generated with immunoSEQ multiplex PCR, while TCRdb's copy carries only in-frame clones and drops some. The sample yields hundreds of thousands of clones, 70% to 90% seen once. The specimen was peripheral blood. The receptor set was obtained from a man aged 18 to 30 with active or convalescent COVID-19. The CDR3 runs from the conserved cysteine through the conserved F or W. A D gene is named only where the DNA matches it firmly. Only part of the rows carry a size: once, few, many, or a class if the clone is expanded.

V	D	J	size	DNA	CDR3
TRBV9	-	TRBJ2-1	-	TGTGCCAGCAGCGACTCCTTCGGGACACCACTCAATGAGCAGTTCTTC	CASSDSFGTPLNEQFF
TRBV4-3	TRBD1	TRBJ2-7	-	TGCGCCAGCAGCCCAGGACAGGGGTCCTACGAGCAGTACTTC	CASSPGQGSYEQYF
TRBV5-1	TRBD1	TRBJ2-1	-	TGCGCCAGCAGCTTGGGACAGGGGAATGAGCAGTTCTTC	CASSLGQGNEQFF
TRBV9	-	TRBJ2-5	-	TGTGCCAGCAGCGTAGTTAGTGGGGGCCGGGAGACCCAGTACTTC	CASSVVSGGRETQYF
TRBV18	TRBD2	TRBJ2-1	few	TGTGCCAGCTCACCACGGGGCCAAGCGGGGAATGAGCAGTTCTTC	CASSPRGQAGNEQFF
TRBV18	-	TRBJ2-7	-	TGTGCCAGCTCACCACCCGCGGGCTCCTACGAGCAGTACTTC	CASSPPAGSYEQYF
TRBV9	-	TRBJ2-3	-	TGTGCCAGCAGCACACCCTCCTTCGGCACAGATACGCAGTATTTT	CASSTPSFGTDTQYF
TRBV5-1	TRBD1	TRBJ2-1	-	TGCGCCAGCAGAGCGGACAGGCCTCTATACAATGAGCAGTTCTTC	CASRADRPLYNEQFF
TRBV7-2	TRBD1	TRBJ1-1	-	TGTGCCAGCAGCGAGGGGGGACCGGGACAGGTATTT	CASSEGGPGQVF
TRBV5-1	-	TRBJ2-7	-	TGCGCCAGTGGGGAGGACACCTCCTACGAGCAGTACTTC	CASGEDTSYEQYF
TRBV10-3	-	TRBJ1-2	-	TGTGCCATCAGTGAGACCTCGGGACAAGGAAGACAAGCTAACTATGGCTACACCTTC	CAISETSGQGRQANYGYTF
TRBV5-6	TRBD1	TRBJ2-7	-	TGTGCCAGCAACTTAAGGGAGACAGGGCCCTCTTCCTACGAGCAGTACTTC	CASNLRETGPSSYEQYF
TRBV2	-	TRBJ2-3	-	TGTGCCAGCAAGGGGCTAGAACAAGCTTCAGATACGCAGTATTTT	CASKGLEQASDTQYF
TRBV7-2	-	TRBJ2-1	-	TGTGCCAGCAGCGTAGGCAGGGGCCGAGGGAATGAGCAGTTCTTC	CASSVGRGRGNEQFF
TRBV6-5	TRBD1	TRBJ1-2	-	TGTGCCAGCAGTTACTCAGGCGGACAGGGGGGGTATGGCTACACCTTC	CASSYSGGQGGYGYTF
TRBV5-4	-	TRBJ2-7	-	TGTGCCAGCAGCTTGTCAAACTACGAGCAGTACTTC	CASSLSNYEQYF